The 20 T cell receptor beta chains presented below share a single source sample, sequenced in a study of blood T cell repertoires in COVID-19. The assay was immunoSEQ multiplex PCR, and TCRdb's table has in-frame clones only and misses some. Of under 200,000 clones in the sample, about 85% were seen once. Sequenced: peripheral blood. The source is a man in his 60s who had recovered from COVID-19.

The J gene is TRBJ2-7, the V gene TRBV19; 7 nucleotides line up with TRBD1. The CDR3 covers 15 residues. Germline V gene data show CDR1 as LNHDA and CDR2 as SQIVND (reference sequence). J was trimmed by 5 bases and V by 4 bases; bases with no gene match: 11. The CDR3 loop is CASSNRGRGIDEQYF. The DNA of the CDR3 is TGTGCCAGTAGTAACAGGGGAAGGGGTATCGACGAGCAGTACTTC.

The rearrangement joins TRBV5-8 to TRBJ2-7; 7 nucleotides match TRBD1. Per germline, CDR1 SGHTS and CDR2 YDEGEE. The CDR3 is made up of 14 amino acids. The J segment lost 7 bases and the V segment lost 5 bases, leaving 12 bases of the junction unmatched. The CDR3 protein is CASRRRGDRGEQYF. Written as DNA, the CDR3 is TGTGCCAGCAGGAGGAGAGGGGACAGAGGAGAGCAGTACTTC.

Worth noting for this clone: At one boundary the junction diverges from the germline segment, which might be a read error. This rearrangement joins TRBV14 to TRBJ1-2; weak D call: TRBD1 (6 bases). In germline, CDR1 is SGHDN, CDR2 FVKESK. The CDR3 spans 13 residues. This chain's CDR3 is CASSPTLQSDRSF. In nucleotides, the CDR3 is TGTGCCAGCAGCCCCACACTCCAATCAGACAGGAGCTTC.

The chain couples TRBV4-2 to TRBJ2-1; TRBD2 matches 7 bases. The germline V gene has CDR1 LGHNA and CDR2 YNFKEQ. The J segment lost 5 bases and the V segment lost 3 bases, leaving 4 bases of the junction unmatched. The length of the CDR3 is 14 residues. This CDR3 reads CASSQGLRHNEQFF. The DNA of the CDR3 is TGTGCCAGCAGCCAGGGACTAAGGCACAATGAGCAGTTCTTC.

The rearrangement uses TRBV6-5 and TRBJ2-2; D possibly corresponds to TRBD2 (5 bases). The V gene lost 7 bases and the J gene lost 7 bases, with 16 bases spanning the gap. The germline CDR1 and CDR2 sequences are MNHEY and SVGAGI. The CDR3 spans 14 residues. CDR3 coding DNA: TGTGCCAGCATTTCAGTAGGCGGGTACGGGGAGCTGTTTTTT. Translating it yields CASISVGGYGELFF.

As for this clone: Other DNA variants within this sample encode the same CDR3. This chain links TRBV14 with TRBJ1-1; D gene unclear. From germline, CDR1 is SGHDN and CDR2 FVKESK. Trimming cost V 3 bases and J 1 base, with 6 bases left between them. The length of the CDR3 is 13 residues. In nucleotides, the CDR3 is TGTGCCAGCAGCCAGTTTCGGAACACTGAAGCTTTCTTT. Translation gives CASSQFRNTEAFF.

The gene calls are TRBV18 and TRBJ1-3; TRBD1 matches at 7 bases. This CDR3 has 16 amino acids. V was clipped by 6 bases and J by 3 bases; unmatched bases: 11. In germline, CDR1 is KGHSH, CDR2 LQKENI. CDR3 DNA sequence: TGTGCCAGCTCGTCCATTTCAGGGGGAGGTGGAAACACCATATATTTT. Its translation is CASSSISGGGGNTIYF.

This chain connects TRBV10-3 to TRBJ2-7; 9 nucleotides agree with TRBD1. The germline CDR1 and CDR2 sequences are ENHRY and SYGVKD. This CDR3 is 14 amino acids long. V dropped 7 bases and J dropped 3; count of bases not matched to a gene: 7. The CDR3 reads CAINLEGQGYEQYF. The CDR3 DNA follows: TGTGCCATCAACCTCGAGGGACAGGGCTACGAGCAGTACTTC.

The CDR3 DNA follows: TGTGCCAGTAGTATATCCCGGGGACAGGGCGTAGCTTTCTTT. Amino acids: CASSISRGQGVAFF. The chain links TRBV19 to TRBJ1-1; 9 nucleotides line up with TRBD1. Germline V gives CDR1 LNHDA, CDR2 SQIVND (reference sequence). After removal of 2 bases from V and 10 bases from J, the junction contained 8 bases not matched to a gene. The CDR3 is made up of 14 amino acids.

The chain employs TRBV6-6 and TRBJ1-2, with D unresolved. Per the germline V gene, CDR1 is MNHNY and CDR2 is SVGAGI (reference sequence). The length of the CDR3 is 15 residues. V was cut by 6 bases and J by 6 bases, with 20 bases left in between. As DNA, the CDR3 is TGTGCCAGCAGGGACGGGGTTTTTACAGATGATGGCTACACCTTC. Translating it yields CASRDGVFTDDGYTF.

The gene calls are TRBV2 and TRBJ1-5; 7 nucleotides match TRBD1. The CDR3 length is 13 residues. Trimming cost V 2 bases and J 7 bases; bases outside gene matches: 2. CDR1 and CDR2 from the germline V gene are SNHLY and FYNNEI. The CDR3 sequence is CASSEQGEQPQHF. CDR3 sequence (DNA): TGTGCCAGCAGTGAACAGGGGGAACAGCCCCAGCATTTT.

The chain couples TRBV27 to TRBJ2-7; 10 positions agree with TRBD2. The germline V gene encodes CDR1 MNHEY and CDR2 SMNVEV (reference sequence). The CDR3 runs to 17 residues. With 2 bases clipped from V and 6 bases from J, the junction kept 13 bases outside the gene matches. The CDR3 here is CASSLKGAGGAWGEQYF. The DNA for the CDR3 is TGTGCCAGCAGTTTAAAAGGAGCGGGGGGGGCCTGGGGCGAGCAGTACTTC.

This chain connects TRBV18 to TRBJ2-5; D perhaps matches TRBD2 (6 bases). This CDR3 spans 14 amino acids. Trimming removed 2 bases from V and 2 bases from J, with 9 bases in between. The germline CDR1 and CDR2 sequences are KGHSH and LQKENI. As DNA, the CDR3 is TGTGCCAGCTCACCAGAGGCGGGGCAAGAGACCCAGTACTTC. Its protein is CASSPEAGQETQYF.

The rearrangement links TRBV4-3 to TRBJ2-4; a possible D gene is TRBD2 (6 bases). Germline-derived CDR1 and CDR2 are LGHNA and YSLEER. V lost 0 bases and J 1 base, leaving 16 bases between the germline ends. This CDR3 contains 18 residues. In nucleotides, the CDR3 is TGCGCCAGCAGCCAAGATCCAGGCGGCCGGGGGGCCAAAAACATTCAGTACTTC. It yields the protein CASSQDPGGRGAKNIQYF.

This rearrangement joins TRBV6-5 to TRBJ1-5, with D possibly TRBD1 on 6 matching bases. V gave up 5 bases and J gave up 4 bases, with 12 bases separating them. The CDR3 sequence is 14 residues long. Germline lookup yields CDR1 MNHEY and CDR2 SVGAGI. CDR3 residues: CASSQTGINQPQHF. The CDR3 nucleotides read TGTGCCAGCAGTCAAACAGGGATTAATCAGCCCCAGCATTTT.

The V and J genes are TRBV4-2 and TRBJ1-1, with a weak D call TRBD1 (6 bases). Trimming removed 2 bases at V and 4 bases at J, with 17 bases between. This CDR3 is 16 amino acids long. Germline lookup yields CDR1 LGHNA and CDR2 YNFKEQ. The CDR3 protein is CASSQKPGASVTEAFF. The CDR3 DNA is TGTGCCAGCAGCCAAAAGCCAGGGGCATCCGTCACTGAAGCTTTCTTT.

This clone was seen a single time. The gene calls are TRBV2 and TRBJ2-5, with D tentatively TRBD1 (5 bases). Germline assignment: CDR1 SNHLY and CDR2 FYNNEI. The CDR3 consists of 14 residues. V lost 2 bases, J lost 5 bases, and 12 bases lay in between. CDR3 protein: CASSEFRAGETQYF. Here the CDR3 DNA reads TGTGCCAGCAGTGAATTCAGGGCAGGGGAGACCCAGTACTTC.

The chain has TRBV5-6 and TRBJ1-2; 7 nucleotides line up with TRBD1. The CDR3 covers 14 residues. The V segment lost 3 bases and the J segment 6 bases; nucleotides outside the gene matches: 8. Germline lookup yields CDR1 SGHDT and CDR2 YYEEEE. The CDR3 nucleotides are TGTGCCAGCAGCTACAACAGGGGTCGGGATGGCTACACCTTC. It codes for CASSYNRGRDGYTF.

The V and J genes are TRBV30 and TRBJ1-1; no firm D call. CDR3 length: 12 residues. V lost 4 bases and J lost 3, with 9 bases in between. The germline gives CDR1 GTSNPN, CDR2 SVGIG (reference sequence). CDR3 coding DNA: TGTGCCTGGAATTTTGGAGACACTGAAGCTTTCTTT. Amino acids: CAWNFGDTEAFF.

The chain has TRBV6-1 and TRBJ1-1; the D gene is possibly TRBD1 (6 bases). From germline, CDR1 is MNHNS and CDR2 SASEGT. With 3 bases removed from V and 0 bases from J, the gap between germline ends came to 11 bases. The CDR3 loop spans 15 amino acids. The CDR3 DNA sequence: TGTGCCAGCAGTGACCCGGGACAAATGAACACTGAAGCTTTCTTT. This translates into CASSDPGQMNTEAFF.